This TCR beta chain was retrieved from a study of OX40 agonist ivuxolimab in advanced cancers. For the study in its entirety: Ivuxolimab was a fully human IgG2 agonistic monoclonal antibody targeting the costimulatory receptor OX40 (CD134). Intravenous ivuxolimab was administered to patients every 2 weeks at six dose levels: 0.01, 0.1, 0.3, 1.5, 3 and 10 mg/kg. Peripheral TCRbeta sequencing was intended to test whether TCR sequence diversity was altered and clonal T-cell expansion was caused by ivuxolimab. Of the 50 to 55 patients in dose escalation, about 20 had hepatocellular carcinoma, around 15 had melanoma, 9 had renal cell carcinoma and 9 had head and neck cancer. In the dose-escalation cohort, around four fifths of patients were male, and the mean age was 60 years with a range of roughly 23 to 90. Prior anti-PD-1, anti-PD-L1 or anti-CTLA-4 therapy was permitted, and checkpoint inhibitors had been received by less than 45% of dose-escalation patients. The monotherapy dose-escalation portion (N = 52 patients) of the phase I ivuxolimab trial is reported in the paper. Three dose-escalation patients achieved partial responses, one with hepatocellular carcinoma and two with cutaneous melanoma.

Comment on this clone: Its antigen is unknown. Base qualities are not at hand, and no much larger clone is one base apart.

The CDR3 runs 15 residues from the cysteine to the phenylalanine. The only DNA kept is the CDR3, 45 bases in frame from the first base. The germline V end is reduced by 5 bases and the J end by 8 bases; junction bases left unmatched: 12. To sequence the TCRbeta CDR3 region, genomic DNA was isolated from the sorted cells. The immunoSEQ Assay was used to sequence the TCRbeta CDR3 regions. TCRdb re-hosts the immuneACCESS table, in-frame sequences only. Its copies lack some clones; in the studies checked, an unresolved V gene accounts for under half of them, and the cause for the rest is not known. This sample is represented by tens of thousands of clones; about nine tenths of them were singletons. Together, the top ten hold under 0.4% of the sample. Patients with a history of autoimmune disease or receiving systemic immunosuppression were excluded from the trial. Peripheral blood for TCR sequencing was collected from all dose cohorts at baseline, on cycle 4 day 1, and on cycle 7 day 1. Samples were obtained from an open-label, multicenter, first-in-human phase I dose-escalation trial of ivuxolimab. Adults with locally advanced or metastatic melanoma, renal cell carcinoma, hepatocellular carcinoma or head and neck squamous cell carcinoma were enrolled in the trial. CD4+ and CD8+ T cells were sorted separately from peripheral blood before TCR sequencing.

On the study overall, not on this receptor specifically: In the 0.1-3.0 mg/kg groups, partial responders were among the patients with the lowest normalized peripheral clonal expansion, particularly in CD8+ T cells. At doses of 0.1 to 3.0 mg/kg, clonal expansion of both CD4+ and CD8+ blood T cells was observed from baseline to week 6. Low levels of normalized T-cell clonal expansion were also seen in some patients who did not respond. After ivuxolimab, expanded clones were on average more numerous among CD8+ T cells than among CD4+ T cells. The antigen specificity of the clonally expanded peripheral T cells was not determined.

This receptor chain uses TRBV5-3 and TRBJ2-3, with 9 central nucleotides matching TRBD2. TRBV5-3 belongs to the ORF category, with a function that is uncertain. The material sequenced was CD4+ or CD8+ T cells sorted from blood, taken in a trial of the OX40 agonist ivuxolimab. The clonotype comes from an adult with an advanced solid tumor such as melanoma, head and neck, liver or kidney cancer. The sequenced DNA: TGTGCCAGAAGATGTAGCGGGAGCCTGGGTGGTACGCAGTATTTT. Its protein is CARRCSGSLGGTQYF.